This paragraph reports one T cell receptor beta chain. Its target is unknown. Clones were read by immunoSEQ multiplex PCR, and TCRdb kept only the in-frame ones, dropping some. The sample contains around 320,000 clones, around four fifths of which appear only once. The CDR3 covers 13 residues. The ends were cut back, 5 bases at V and 2 bases at J, with 8 bases in the middle. The germline V gene has CDR1 MNHEY and CDR2 SMNVEV (reference sequence). Treatment given: over 15 received Ad26.COV2.S at low or high dose, single or two shots; about five received placebo; per-sample allocation not given. Day 63 after the first vaccine or placebo injection was the time point for sampling. The data stem from a study of Ad26.COV2.S vaccination and SARS-CoV-2 variants. About the study: Intramuscular Ad26.COV2.S doses were given once or twice, 56 days apart. Study conclusions and caveats: Post-vaccination spike-specific CD8+ and CD4+ T cell responses reportedly had substantial breadth. Researchers cautioned that TCR breadth and depth analyses may have underestimated total T cell responses.

Sequenced here: peripheral blood, sampled in a trial of Ad26.COV2.S vaccine versus placebo. The receptor comes from a person aged 18-65 years who received the Ad26.COV2.S COVID-19 vaccine or a placebo. V and J are TRBV27 and TRBJ2-3; D is ambiguous. The CDR3 DNA is TGTGCCAGCAGTCGAAAATACACAGATACGCAGTATTTT. It codes for CASSRKYTDTQYF.